One sample yielded the 24 T cell receptor beta chains listed below, sequenced in a study of blood T cells in healthy people across ages. Then a second PCR, running roughly 7 to 11 cycles, was carried out with a sample-barcoded 5' primer and a J-beta primer mix. Each CDR3 protein gets one entry after TCRdb re-called the 5' RACE reads with MiXCR. The table has 850,000 to 1,000,000 distinct CDR3 sequences, roughly 51% seen once. The sample was blood. These receptors all stem from a woman aged 55-69 years in good health.

The table lists this clonotype with a few counts. One junction end disagrees with the germline gene, perhaps due to a read error. V gene TRBV4-2 combines with J gene TRBJ2-5, with D unresolved. This CDR3 is built from 13 residues. Germline assignment: CDR1 LGHNA and CDR2 YNFKEQ. The CDR3 protein is CASSQYEGRKFNF. CDR3 bases: TGTGCCAGCAGCCAATACGAAGGTAGAAAATTTAACTTC.

This chain's CDR3 is CASSLLRQETQYF. CDR3 in DNA: TGTGCCAGCAGCTTACTCAGGCAAGAGACCCAGTACTTC. The J gene is TRBJ2-7, the V gene TRBV7-2; D is ambiguous. Matching the DNA end better, TRBJ2-5 makes the J call doubtful. This CDR3 region has 13 residues. From germline, CDR1 is SGHTA and CDR2 FQGNSA.

As regards this clonotype: Possible read error: a much larger clone is one base away. The rearrangement links TRBV20-1 to TRBJ2-5, with 8 bases matching TRBD2. V was clipped by 3 bases and J by 11 bases; unmatched bases: 17. The germline V gene encodes CDR1 DFQATT and CDR2 SNEGSKA (reference sequence). The CDR3 loop spans 15 amino acids. CDR3 protein: CSASPGRALGNEQYF. DNA of the CDR3: TGCAGTGCTAGCCCCGGGAGGGCCCTGGGAAATGAGCAGTACTTC.

In its sample, this clonotype was seen many times. The rearrangement joins TRBV4-1 to TRBJ2-3, with D maybe TRBD2 (6 bases). The germline CDR1 and CDR2 sequences are MGHRA and YSYEKL. The CDR3 loop spans 14 amino acids. V lost 0 bases and J 5 bases, leaving 9 bases between the germline ends. The CDR3 nucleotides read TGCGCCAGCAGCCAAGAACTAGCCAAAGATACGCAGTATTTT. Its protein is CASSQELAKDTQYF.

This clonotype has a handful of counts. The chain has TRBV4-2 and TRBJ2-6; 9 bases match TRBD1. The V gene's germline CDR1 is LGHNA and CDR2 YNFKEQ. After removal of 0 bases from V and 0 bases from J, the junction contained 9 bases not matched to a gene. This CDR3 region has 20 residues. The CDR3 spells CASSQDGTGTLPSGANVLTF. Written as DNA, the CDR3 is TGTGCCAGCAGCCAAGATGGGACAGGGACATTACCCTCTGGGGCCAACGTCCTGACTTTC.

In this sample, this clonotype turned up a few times. This chain joins TRBV29-1 and TRBJ2-7; D not certain. The CDR3 has 11 amino acids. V shed 7 bases and J shed 3 bases, with 10 bases lying between them. The germline V gene encodes CDR1 SQVTM and CDR2 ANQGSEA. The chain's CDR3 is CSGTDLYEQYF. Written as DNA, the CDR3 is TGCAGCGGGACGGACCTCTACGAGCAGTACTTC.

The rearrangement joins TRBV28 to TRBJ1-2; 7 bases match TRBD1. Unmatched junction bases numbered 10, after V lost 6 bases and J lost 9 bases. This CDR3 is 13 amino acids long. Germline CDR1 reads MDHEN; CDR2 reads SYDVKM. CDR3 DNA: TGTGCCAGCAGCCCGACAGGGAGGGGTAGCTACACCTTC. Residues: CASSPTGRGSYTF.

About this clonotype: The final CDR3 position lacks the conserved phenylalanine or tryptophan, pointing to a likely read error. As DNA, the CDR3 is TGTGCCAGCAGAGGACAGGGATTAGTGAGTTCACCCCTCCACGTT. Translating it yields CASRGQGLVSSPLHV. The chain carries TRBV6-1 and TRBJ1-6; TRBD1 matches 8 bases. The J segment lost 9 bases and the V segment lost 6 bases, leaving 10 bases of the junction unmatched. Germline V gene lookup returns CDR1 MNHNS and CDR2 SASEGT. The CDR3 runs to 15 residues.

In its sample, this clonotype was seen many times. The gene calls are TRBV2 and TRBJ1-2, with D unclear. The CDR3 covers 17 residues. Germline CDR1 reads SNHLY; CDR2 reads FYNNEI. V shed 7 bases and J shed 6 bases, with 27 bases lying between them. The CDR3: CASIVSPWSNSWNGYTF. CDR3 DNA: TGTGCCAGCATCGTAAGTCCATGGTCTAACAGTTGGAATGGCTACACCTTC. The entire variable domain, with the rest obtained from reference TRBV2 and TRBJ1-2, is as follows: EPEVTQTPSHQVTQMGQEVILRCVPISNHLYFYWYRQILGQKVEFLVSFYNNEISEKSEIFDDQFSVERPDGSNFTLKIRSTKLEDSAMYFCASIVSPWSNSWNGYTFGSGTRLTVV.

The chain uses TRBV6-4 and TRBJ2-1, with TRBD2 identical over 7 bases. CDR1 MRHNA and CDR2 SNTAGT come from the germline V gene. V lost 2 bases, J lost 3 bases, and 4 bases stayed unmatched. This CDR3 region has 15 residues. The CDR3 spells CASSDVVAGYNEQFF. The CDR3 DNA reads TGTGCCAGCAGTGACGTGGTAGCGGGCTACAATGAGCAGTTCTTC.

The sample holds many counts of this clonotype. The chain combines TRBV15 with TRBJ2-3; D is ambiguous. The CDR3 loop spans 13 amino acids. Per germline, CDR1 LNHNV and CDR2 YYDKDF (reference sequence). Trimming removed 5 bases from V and 2 bases from J, with 8 bases in between. The CDR3 here is CATSGIITDTQYF. DNA for the CDR3: TGTGCCACCAGCGGAATAATCACAGATACGCAGTATTTT.

The rearrangement uses TRBV7-9 and TRBJ2-7; possible D gene TRBD2, 5 bases. Germline V gene lookup returns CDR1 SEHNR and CDR2 FQNEAQ (reference sequence). CDR3 length: 12 residues. V shed 5 bases and J shed 6 bases, with 11 bases lying between them. The CDR3, as DNA: TGTGCCAGCAGCCCCGACGCGGGCGAGCAGTACTTC. Translated: CASSPDAGEQYF.

This clonotype was picked up a small number of times. The chain uses TRBV20-1 and TRBJ2-1; TRBD2 agrees at 8 bases. Unmatched junction bases numbered 10, after V lost 5 bases and J lost 7 bases. This CDR3 spans 14 amino acids. Germline-derived CDR1 and CDR2 are DFQATT and SNEGSKA (reference sequence). The CDR3 DNA reads as TGCAGTGCTGGGAGCGGGAGTTTGGTTAATGAGCAGTTCTTC. Amino acid sequence: CSAGSGSLVNEQFF.

The chain couples TRBV28 to TRBJ2-5, with D possibly being TRBD1 or TRBD2 (5 bases each). CDR1 is MDHEN, CDR2 SYDVKM, per germline. The ends were cut back, 10 bases at V and 5 bases at J, with 23 bases in the middle. This CDR3 spans 15 amino acids. CDR3 amino acids: CATQRGGSGLETQYF. The CDR3 bases are TGTGCCACCCAGAGGGGCGGCAGTGGGTTGGAGACCCAGTACTTC.

This sequence joins TRBV29-1 and TRBJ1-2; weak D call: TRBD1 (5 bases). CDR1 SQVTM and CDR2 ANQGSEA come from the germline V gene. The length of the CDR3 is 13 residues. V was trimmed by 4 bases and J by 7 bases, leaving 16 bases between them. DNA for the CDR3: TGCAGCGTTGGTGGCCAGGGTGGTTCTGGCTACACCTTC. Its protein product is CSVGGQGGSGYTF.

Only a few counts were recorded for this clonotype. The V call is TRBV5-1, the J call TRBJ2-1, with no clear D. The germline gives CDR1 SGHRS, CDR2 YFSETQ. The CDR3 covers 18 residues. The germline V and J ends were trimmed by 2 bases and 0 bases, with 18 bases remaining between them. The CDR3 sequence is CASSFQLNLISSYNEQFF. The CDR3 bases are TGCGCCAGCAGCTTCCAACTCAACTTGATCAGCTCCTACAATGAGCAGTTCTTC.

The CDR3 DNA follows: TGTGCCAGCAGCCTAGGACTGACGCAGTTCTTC. This translates into CASSLGLTQFF. The chain uses TRBV7-2 and TRBJ2-1; tentative D call: TRBD2 (5 bases). Trimming left V 5 bases short and J 12 bases short, with 11 bases between. The germline V gene has CDR1 SGHTA and CDR2 FQGNSA. CDR3 length: 11 amino acids.

The chain links TRBV20-1 to TRBJ1-5; TRBD1 might be the D (6 bases). The CDR3 totals 15 residues. V was shortened by 6 bases and J by 3 bases, with 18 bases between the two germline ends. Germline V lookup: CDR1 DFQATT, CDR2 SNEGSKA (reference sequence). CDR3 sequence: CSAFIQGAPNQPQHF. As DNA, the CDR3 is TGCAGTGCCTTTATACAGGGTGCCCCCAATCAGCCCCAGCATTTT.

This clonotype was seen many times. V gene TRBV7-2 combines with J gene TRBJ1-2, with unresolved D. V was pared by 3 bases and J by 4 bases, with 9 bases between. This CDR3 has 13 residues. Germline V lookup: CDR1 SGHTA, CDR2 FQGNSA. CDR3 protein: CASSFRGSYGYTF. The CDR3 coding sequence is TGTGCCAGCAGCTTTCGCGGGTCCTATGGCTACACCTTC.

This clonotype was recorded only once. One base away lies a much larger clone, so this may be a sequencing read error. V is TRBV20-1 and J is TRBJ2-5; tentative D call: TRBD1 (6 bases). CDR3 length: 15 residues. Per germline, CDR1 DFQATT and CDR2 SNEGSKA (reference sequence). Trimming took 6 bases from V and 7 from J, leaving 24 bases between them. CDR3 amino acids: CSASDNWDTRGTQYF. In DNA form, the CDR3 reads TGCAGTGCCAGTGACAACTGGGACACACGCGGGACCCAGTACTTC.

This clonotype has only a few counts. The CDR3 nucleotides read TGCGCCAGCAGCCAAGTAGGGCAGGTGATTCAGCCCCAGCATTTT. Translating it yields CASSQVGQVIQPQHF. The gene calls are TRBV4-1 and TRBJ1-5; no clear D. The ends were cut back, 1 base at V and 6 bases at J, with 13 bases in the middle. The CDR3 covers 15 residues. Germline V gene lookup returns CDR1 MGHRA and CDR2 YSYEKL.

The rearrangement uses TRBV5-6 and TRBJ2-2; the match to TRBD1 covers 8 bases. The CDR3 runs 15 residues. Germline CDR1 SGHDT, CDR2 YYEEEE. Trimming took 4 bases from V and 4 from J; bases not matched to a gene: 6. The CDR3 protein is CASSRDRSTTGELFF. The DNA for the CDR3 is TGTGCCAGCAGCAGGGACAGGTCTACCACCGGGGAGCTGTTTTTT.

About this clonotype: A read error may account for a junction end that differs from germline. This chain joins TRBV4-2 and TRBJ1-6, with TRBD1 as a possible D gene (6 bases). The CDR3 length is 17 residues. Germline CDR1 reads LGHNA; CDR2 reads YNFKEQ. CDR3 nucleotides: TGTGCCAGCAGTCAAGATCCTCAGGGGATTTATAATTCACCCCTCCACTTT. Encoded protein: CASSQDPQGIYNSPLHF.

The V call is TRBV3-1, the J call TRBJ2-3; TRBD2 matches at 9 bases. Germline CDR1 LGHDT, CDR2 YNNKEL (reference sequence). The J segment lost 5 bases and the V segment lost 8 bases, leaving 11 bases of the junction unmatched. The CDR3 consists of 15 residues. CDR3 in amino acids: CASELAGGPGDTQYF. The DNA for the CDR3 is TGTGCCAGCGAGCTGGCGGGAGGGCCAGGAGATACGCAGTATTTT.